The clone carrying this T cell receptor beta chain was seen a single time. What it binds is unknown. These data are taken from a study of shared clonotypes between healthy human individuals. Study details: Ranging from 18 to 49 in age, donors were a couple of women and three men. Study-wide findings and caveats: Donor scarcity curtailed the genetic and exposure-history diversity represented herein. Non-shared clonotypes displayed generation probabilities falling below those of clonotypes present in all four donors. Four donors had 5% to 6.5% of their naive CD4 clonotypes in common.

This table comes from immunoSEQ multiplex PCR, and its TCRdb copy is limited to in-frame clones, with some not included. The table includes about 2.1 million clones, around 93% detected once. V was pared by 5 bases and J by 0 bases, with 11 bases between. Looked up from germline, CDR1 is SGHVS and CDR2 is FNYEAQ. This CDR3 comprises 15 residues. Naive CD8 cells lacked CD45RO and underwent positive selection for CCR7, leaving out terminally differentiated effector memory CD45RA+ cells. The chain joins TRBV7-6 to TRBJ1-5; a weak D match, TRBD1 (6 bases). Material: naive CD8+ T cells from PBMCs. The sequence was obtained from a man between 18 and 29 years old in good health. Some clones in this sample may be carry-over from other donors' samples. CDR3: CASSQGHYSNQPQHF. The CDR3 nucleotides read TGTGCCAGCAGCCAGGGACATTATAGCAATCAGCCCCAGCATTTT. The whole variable domain, remainder taken from reference TRBV7-6 and TRBJ1-5, is GAGVSQSPRYKVTKRGQDVALRCDPISGHVSLYWYRQALGQGPEFLTYFNYEAQQDKSGLPNDRFSAERPEGSISTLTIQRTEQRDSAMYRCASSQGHYSNQPQHFGDGTRLSIL.